Each of the 14 T cell receptor beta chains below was sequenced from the same sample in a study of cytomegalovirus exposure and HLA in healthy donors. PCR amplification relied on 60 Vbeta primers (plus 13 Jbeta primers). This table comes from immunoSEQ multiplex PCR, and its TCRdb copy is limited to in-frame clones, with some not included. There are 200,000 to 250,000 clones in the sample; just under 85% occur only once, and over 0.5% lies in the top ten. The sample consisted of PBMCs. The receptors come from a woman in her thirties or forties in good health and CMV-seronegative.

The chain has TRBV9 and TRBJ1-4; 8 bases are a match to TRBD1. The CDR3 is 15 residues long. Germline V gives CDR1 SGDLS, CDR2 YYNGEE. J was trimmed by 8 bases and V by 4 bases; bases with no gene match: 10. The CDR3 bases are TGTGCCAGCAGCTCGAGGACAGGGATTGAAGAAAAACTGTTTTTT. This sequence encodes CASSSRTGIEEKLFF.

The chain links TRBV28 to TRBJ1-2; D is undetermined. The CDR3 has 15 amino acids. Germline V gives CDR1 MDHEN, CDR2 SYDVKM. Deletions cut 7 bases from V and 4 bases from J, with 19 bases between. The chain's CDR3 is CASITATSSLYGYTF. The CDR3 coding sequence is TGTGCCAGCATCACAGCCACTAGCTCCCTCTATGGCTACACCTTC.

V and J are TRBV7-2 and TRBJ1-5, with TRBD1 identical over 7 bases. With V trimmed by 5 bases and J by 4 bases, 5 bases remained unmatched. Germline values: CDR1 SGHTA, CDR2 FQGNSA. The CDR3 covers 14 residues. The CDR3 is CASSRPGQNQPQHF. As DNA, the CDR3 is TGTGCCAGCAGCAGACCGGGACAGAATCAGCCCCAGCATTTT.

The chain couples TRBV6-1 to TRBJ2-3, with 10 bases fitting TRBD2. This CDR3 has 19 residues. J lost 4 bases, V lost 4 bases, and 17 bases had no gene match. The germline V gene has CDR1 MNHNS and CDR2 SASEGT. CDR3 sequence: CASSGRAAGGSFISDTQYF. The CDR3 DNA reads as TGTGCCAGCAGTGGTAGAGCAGCGGGGGGGAGTTTTATTTCAGATACGCAGTATTTT.

The CDR3 region is CASSSRTGRGNQPQHF. CDR3 bases: TGTGCCAGTAGTAGTCGAACGGGCAGAGGGAATCAGCCCCAGCATTTT. J is TRBJ1-5 and V is TRBV19, with unresolved D. V dropped 4 bases and J dropped 4 bases, with 17 bases sitting between them. CDR1 and CDR2 from the germline V gene are LNHDA and SQIVND (reference sequence). The CDR3 is 16 amino acids.

This clone was recorded a few times. The chain joins TRBV30 to TRBJ2-7; 8 nucleotides align to TRBD1. Per the germline V gene, CDR1 is GTSNPN and CDR2 is SVGIG (reference sequence). The CDR3 loop spans 18 amino acids. Unmatched junction bases numbered 20, after V lost 5 bases and J lost 2 bases. The CDR3 spells CAWVRLFSPGQAPYEQYF. The CDR3 nucleotides read TGTGCCTGGGTGCGATTATTCTCACCGGGACAGGCACCCTACGAGCAGTACTTC.

The V call is TRBV6-5, the J call TRBJ1-1; 8 positions agree with TRBD1. The CDR3 runs to 14 residues. Germline V gene data show CDR1 as MNHEY and CDR2 as SVGAGI. J gave up 1 base and V 4 bases, and 2 bases lay outside the gene matches. As DNA, the CDR3 is TGTGCCAGCAGTTGGGGGACAGGGAACACTGAAGCTTTCTTT. Residues: CASSWGTGNTEAFF.

Here the CDR3 reads CASSLGTGALNEQYF. CDR3 sequence (DNA): TGCGCCAGCAGCTTAGGGACAGGGGCTTTAAACGAGCAGTACTTC. The chain joins TRBV5-1 to TRBJ2-7, with 10 bases matching TRBD1. The germline CDR1 and CDR2 sequences are SGHRS and YFSETQ. There are 15 residues in the CDR3. V gave up 2 bases and J gave up 5 bases; unmatched junction bases: 7.

The rearrangement links TRBV2 to TRBJ1-2, with D tentatively TRBD1 (6 bases). The CDR3 has 12 amino acids. Looked up from germline, CDR1 is SNHLY and CDR2 is FYNNEI. Trimming removed 4 bases at V and 5 bases at J, with 8 bases between. DNA for the CDR3: TGTGCCAGCAGTGGACAGGAGTATGGCTACACCTTC. This encodes CASSGQEYGYTF. The full variable domain, its missing parts supplied by reference TRBV2 and TRBJ1-2, is EPEVTQTPSHQVTQMGQEVILRCVPISNHLYFYWYRQILGQKVEFLVSFYNNEISEKSEIFDDQFSVERPDGSNFTLKIRSTKLEDSAMYFCASSGQEYGYTFGSGTRLTVV.

A few counts support this clone. The V call is TRBV4-3, the J call TRBJ1-5; D gene ambiguous. Trimming stripped 0 bases from V and 8 bases from J, with 11 bases between. From germline, CDR1 is LGHNA and CDR2 YSLEER. The CDR3 has 14 amino acids. This chain's CDR3 is CASSQEVEGKPQHF. The CDR3 DNA is TGCGCCAGCAGCCAAGAAGTCGAGGGCAAGCCCCAGCATTTT.

The V call is TRBV5-1, the J call TRBJ1-4; 7 nucleotides line up with TRBD1. Per the germline V gene, CDR1 is SGHRS and CDR2 is YFSETQ. The ends lost 2 bases at V and 12 bases at J; junction bases unmatched: 10. There are 14 residues in the CDR3. DNA for the CDR3: TGCGCCAGCAGCTTAGAGACAGGGTCCAATGAACTGTTTTTT. This codes for CASSLETGSNELFF.

This sequence joins TRBV7-9 and TRBJ2-7, with D perhaps matching TRBD1 (6 bases). V lost 3 bases, J lost 4 bases, and 16 bases lay in between. The germline gives CDR1 SEHNR, CDR2 FQNEAQ (reference sequence). The CDR3 has 15 amino acids. Here the CDR3 DNA reads TGTGCCAGCAGCTTCTCCGGGACACTTAATTACGAGCAGTACTTC. Its protein is CASSFSGTLNYEQYF.

The genes are TRBV30 and TRBJ2-7; possibly TRBD1 for D (6 bases). Germline-derived CDR1 and CDR2 are GTSNPN and SVGIG (reference sequence). Trimming took off 2 bases at V and 1 base at J, with 9 bases between the two ends. The CDR3 consists of 13 residues. DNA for the CDR3: TGTGCCTGGAGTCGCGACAGGTCCTACGAGCAGTACTTC. Translating it yields CAWSRDRSYEQYF.

The gene calls are TRBV5-4 and TRBJ2-3, with D maybe TRBD2 (6 bases). CDR1 is SGHNT and CDR2 is YYREEE in the germline V gene (reference sequence). The CDR3 is 16 amino acids. Trimming removed 4 bases from V and 2 bases from J, with 17 bases in between. The chain's CDR3 is CASSPKGGTVTDTQYF. CDR3 nucleotide sequence: TGTGCCAGCAGCCCAAAGGGCGGGACCGTCACAGATACGCAGTATTTT.